This T cell receptor (beta chain) derives from a study of T cells in Graves' hyperthyroidism and ophthalmopathy (dated by TCRdb to the late 2010s). At the level of the whole study: Peripheral blood was collected at initial diagnosis, before any treatment. The 100 discovery patients were divided at random into training and test sets in a 7:3 ratio. Whether ophthalmopathy could be predicted prospectively was tested in an independent validation cohort made up of roughly 19 hyperthyroidism patients plus 17 patients who later progressed to ophthalmopathy. Once sampling was done, hyperthyroidism patients were given methimazole at a starting dose of 30 mg daily, whereas ophthalmopathy patients were given high-dose intravenous methylprednisolone. TCR V-J signatures able to tell the groups apart were searched for in a discovery cohort of 95 to 100 patients, of whom over 40 had Graves' ophthalmopathy and 57 had stable Graves' hyperthyroidism. According to the paper, TCR Vbeta CDR3 sequencing was carried out on roughly 130 peripheral blood samples, which came from about 45 ophthalmopathy, under 85 hyperthyroidism and approximately 17 progressor patients. In over five Graves' hyperthyroidism patients, the study also compared T-cell repertoires from thyroid tissue with T-cell repertoires from blood.

General study outcomes and caveats: Most expanded thyroid clonotypes (frequency above 0.001) were also detected in blood, a finding suggesting that blood repertoires may reflect thyroid immune responses. A 13 V-J signature model separated ophthalmopathy from stable hyperthyroidism, with around 88% sensitivity and 81% to 83% specificity in cross-validation and 80%/75% in testing. Sample size was not statistically predetermined, and investigators were not blinded to group allocation. In validation, progression to ophthalmopathy was predicted by the model with around 70% sensitivity and roughly 76% specificity, a median of about 6.8 months before onset.

The CDR3 measures 16 amino acids from cysteine to phenylalanine. The read is trimmed to its CDR3 DNA, 48 bases read in frame from base 1. Trimming takes 2 bases from V and 10 bases from J, and the germline ends sit 18 bases apart. This clonotype was seen ten or more times. No antigen is known for it. Nothing much larger sits one base from this clone, and base qualities are not available. A patient counted as having stable Graves' hyperthyroidism if no progression to ophthalmopathy occurred over 18 months of follow-up. The hyperthyroidism patients were between 18 and 65 years old and newly diagnosed, with a disease duration of less than 2 months. Patients with uncontrolled infections, other autoimmune diseases, pregnancy or lactation were excluded. Diagnoses were established on the basis of clinical symptoms, serum thyroxine and TRAb, thyroid ultrasound, and orbital computed tomography. Ficoll-Paque density gradient centrifugation was used to isolate PBMCs from 10 ml of fresh peripheral blood. Total RNA was extracted with Trizol reagent, and quality was checked on an Agilent 2100 Bioanalyzer.

Amplification of TCR beta CDR3 regions was carried out from RNA transcripts. The first round of RT-PCR for the TCR CDR3 was performed with the HTBI primer set and the Qiagen OneStep RT-PCR kit. A second multiplex PCR round built the libraries, followed by size selection and purification. Sequencing of the libraries was done on an Illumina HiSeq2000 using paired-end 100 bp reads. As for the authors' bioinformatics: SOAPnuke was used to process the raw data, removing reads that contained adapters or uncalled bases, had a mean Phred below 15, or lacked an exact match to the constant primer or identifier. COPE v1.2.5 was used to merge the high-quality paired reads, and each unique nucleotide sequence was defined as a clonotype. MiTCR v1.1 was used to align clonotypes to the IMGT TRBV, TRBD and TRBJ reference segments. Only V-J combinations with frequency above 0.0001, covering 99% to 99.2% of repertoires, were analysed. A TCS score was defined as the ratio of F50 (clonal expansion) to E x V (chaos), with BLOSUM62-based TCRdist applied between CDR3 peptides within each V-J. Welch's t-statistics and random forest reduced roughly 530 V-J features to under 15, which were used in a naive Bayes classifier (R e1071). TCRdb trimmed public reads at Q25 via fastp, called clones via MiXCR and kept in-frame beta chains. Entries that share a CDR3 protein sequence are merged under the most common genes and DNA. It is TCRdb's table, rather than the study itself, that gives the V and J calls and clone size. For this sample the table gives about 740,000 distinct CDR3 sequences, of which roughly 15% were detected only once. The top ten clonotypes cover roughly 10% of the sample.

Input material: blood. This receptor was obtained from a woman aged 18-30 years with Graves' hyperthyroidism. The chain is made from TRBV12-3 or TRBV12-4 and TRBJ1-6; no D gene call is confident. The DNA sequence is as follows: TGTGCCAGCAGTTTACGGACCCAACCCGTGATATCACCCCTCCACTTT. Its protein reads: CASSLRTQPVISPLHF.